This T cell receptor beta chain stems from a study of T-cell reconstitution after alpha-beta-depleted transplantation in children. General study findings and limits: Reportedly, alpha-beta T cells present about two months post-transplant originated from several hundred expanded clones of graft origin. Surviving recipient T cells and thymic progenitors accounted for the high day-60 TCRbeta diversity observed in some patients. One year after transplant, T-cell counts and diversity came mostly from newly produced T cells.

This clonotype was seen many times. As yet, its antigen is unknown. The V gene's germline CDR1 is SQVTM and CDR2 ANQGSEA. Deletions cut 6 bases from V and 7 bases from J, with 15 bases between. This CDR3 is built from 13 residues. For TCRbeta, the library was prepared with unique molecular identifiers. TCRdb re-called the PCR reads through MiXCR, storing one row per CDR3 protein. This sample has 450,000 to 600,000 distinct CDR3 sequences, with 8% to 11% found just once. The TCR comes from a child aged 2-9 years with inherited bone marrow failure, due to receive a stem cell transplant. Sequencing used PBMCs, obtained before TCRalphabeta/CD19-depleted stem cell transplant. The chain links TRBV29-1 to TRBJ2-2; D is undetermined. CDR3 sequence: CSVATYTVGELFF. CDR3 bases: TGCAGCGTAGCGACGTACACCGTCGGGGAGCTGTTTTTT.